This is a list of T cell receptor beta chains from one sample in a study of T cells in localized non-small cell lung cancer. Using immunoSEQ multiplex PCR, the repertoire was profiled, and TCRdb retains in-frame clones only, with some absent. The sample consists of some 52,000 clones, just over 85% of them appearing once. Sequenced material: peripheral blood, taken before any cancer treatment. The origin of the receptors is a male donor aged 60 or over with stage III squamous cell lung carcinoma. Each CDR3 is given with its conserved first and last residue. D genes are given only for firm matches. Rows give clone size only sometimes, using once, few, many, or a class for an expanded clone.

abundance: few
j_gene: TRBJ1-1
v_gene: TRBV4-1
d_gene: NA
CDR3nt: TGCGCCAGTGTGGGTCGGACCATGAACACTGAAGCTTTCTTT
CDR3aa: CASVGRTMNTEAFF

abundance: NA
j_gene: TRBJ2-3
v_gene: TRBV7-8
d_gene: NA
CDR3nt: TGTGCCAGCAGCTTAAGGGCGGGTGCTAACACAGATACGCAGTATTTT
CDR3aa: CASSLRAGANTDTQYF

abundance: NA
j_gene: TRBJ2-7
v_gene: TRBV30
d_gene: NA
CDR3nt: TGTGCCTGGAGTTGGCCGAACTCCTACGAGCAGTACTTC
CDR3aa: CAWSWPNSYEQYF

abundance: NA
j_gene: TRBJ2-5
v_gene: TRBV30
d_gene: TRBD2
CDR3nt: TGTGCCTGGAGTCTTGGACTAGCCCAAGAGACCCAGTACTTC
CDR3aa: CAWSLGLAQETQYF

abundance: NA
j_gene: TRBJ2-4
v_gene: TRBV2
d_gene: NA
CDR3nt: TGTGCCAGCAGTGAAGCGGGGAACATTCAGTACTTC
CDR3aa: CASSEAGNIQYF

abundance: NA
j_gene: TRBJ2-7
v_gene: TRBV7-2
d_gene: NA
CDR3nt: TGTGCCAGCAGCCGCCGGCAGGGCGGCTACGAGCAGTACTTC
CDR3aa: CASSRRQGGYEQYF

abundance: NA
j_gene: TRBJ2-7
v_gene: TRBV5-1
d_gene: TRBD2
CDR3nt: TGCGCCAGCGCGAGGGTAGCGGGAGAGGGCGAGCAGTACTTC
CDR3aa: CASARVAGEGEQYF

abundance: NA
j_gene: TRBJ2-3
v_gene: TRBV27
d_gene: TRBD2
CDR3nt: TGTGCCAGCAGTGGGGGTAGCGGGATAAATACGCAGTATTTT
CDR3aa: CASSGGSGINTQYF

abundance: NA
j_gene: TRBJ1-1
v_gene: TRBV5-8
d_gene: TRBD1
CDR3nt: TGTGCCAGCAGCACAGACAGGGGCAACACTGAAGCTTTCTTT
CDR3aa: CASSTDRGNTEAFF

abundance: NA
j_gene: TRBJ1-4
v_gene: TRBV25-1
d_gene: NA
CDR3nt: TGTGCCAGCAGGGCACGGCACTCCCCGGAAAAACTGTTTTTT
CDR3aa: CASRARHSPEKLFF

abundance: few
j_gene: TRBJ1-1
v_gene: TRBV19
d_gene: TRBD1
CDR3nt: TGTGCCAGTAGCCTTATCGGGACAGCGGCTGACACTGAAGCTTTCTTT
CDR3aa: CASSLIGTAADTEAFF

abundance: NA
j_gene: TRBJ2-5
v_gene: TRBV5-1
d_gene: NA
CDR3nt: TGCGCCAGCAGCCCTGGGGAGGTTGGGCACTGGGAGACCCAGTACTTC
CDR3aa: CASSPGEVGHWETQYF

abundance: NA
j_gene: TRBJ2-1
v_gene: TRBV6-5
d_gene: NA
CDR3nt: TGTGCCAGCAGTTACCGACAGGTACAGGGCAATGAGCAGTTCTTC
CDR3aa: CASSYRQVQGNEQFF

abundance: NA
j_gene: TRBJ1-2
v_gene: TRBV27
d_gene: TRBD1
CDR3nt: TGTGCCAGCAGTTCGCAGGGGGCGCGCTATGGCTACACCTTC
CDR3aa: CASSSQGARYGYTF

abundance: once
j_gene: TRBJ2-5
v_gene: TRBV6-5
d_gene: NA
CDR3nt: TGTGCCAGCAGTTACTCGAAGAGATTGGTGGCCCAGACCCAGTACTTC
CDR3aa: CASSYSKRLVAQTQYF

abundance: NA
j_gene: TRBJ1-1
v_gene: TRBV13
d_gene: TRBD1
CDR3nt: TGTGCCAGCAGCGTCACAGGGGTCCGAACCTTGAACACTGAAGCTTTCTTT
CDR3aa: CASSVTGVRTLNTEAFF

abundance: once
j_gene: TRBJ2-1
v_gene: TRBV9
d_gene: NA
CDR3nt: TGTGCCAGCAGCGTAGATGGGGCGGGGTACAATGAGCAGTTCTTC
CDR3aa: CASSVDGAGYNEQFF

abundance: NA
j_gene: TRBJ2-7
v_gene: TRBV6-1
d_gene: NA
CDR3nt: TGTGCCAGCAGTGATCCGACTCGAGGGGTCACCTACGAGCAGTACTTC
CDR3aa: CASSDPTRGVTYEQYF

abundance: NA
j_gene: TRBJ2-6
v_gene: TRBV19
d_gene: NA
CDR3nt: TGTGCCAGTAGTACTGACCGCGTCGGGGCCAACGTCCTGACTTTC
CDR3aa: CASSTDRVGANVLTF

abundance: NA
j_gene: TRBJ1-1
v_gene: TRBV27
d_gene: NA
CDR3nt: TGTGCCAGCAGTTTCCTGGGCAGCAACTCCGAAGCTTTCTTT
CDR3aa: CASSFLGSNSEAFF

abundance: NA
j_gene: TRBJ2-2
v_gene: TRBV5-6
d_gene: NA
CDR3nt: TGTGCCAGCAGCTTAGTCACTGGGAACACCGGGGAGCTGTTTTTT
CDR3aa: CASSLVTGNTGELFF

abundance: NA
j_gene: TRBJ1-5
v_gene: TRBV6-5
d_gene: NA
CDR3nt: TGTGCCAGCAGTTATGACAGAGGTAGCAATCAGCCCCAGCATTTT
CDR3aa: CASSYDRGSNQPQHF

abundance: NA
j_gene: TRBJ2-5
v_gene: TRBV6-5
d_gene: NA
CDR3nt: TGTGCCAGTTCGACAGATCAAGAGACCCAGTACTTC
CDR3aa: CASSTDQETQYF

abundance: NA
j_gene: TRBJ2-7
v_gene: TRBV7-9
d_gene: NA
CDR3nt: TGTGCCAGCAGCTCCCCGGCGGTTAGCCCCTACGAGCAGTACTTC
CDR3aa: CASSSPAVSPYEQYF